A selection of T cell receptor beta chains follows, all from one sample in a study of blood T cell repertoires in COVID-19. Profiling relied on immunoSEQ multiplex PCR, and the TCRdb table lists in-frame clones only, not all of them. The sample lists a few hundred thousand clones; about 85% were seen once. Source material: peripheral blood. These receptor sequences come from a woman aged 18-30 years with acute or convalescent COVID-19. Each CDR3 is given with its conserved first and last residue. The D gene is left open where the match is weak. Size is stated for part of the rows, as once, few or many counts, or as a class when the clone is expanded.

v_gene: TRBV7-8; d_gene: TRBD2; abundance: .; j_gene: TRBJ2-5; CDR3aa: CASRARAGGRGETQYF; CDR3nt: TGTGCCAGCAGGGCCCGAGCGGGGGGACGGGGAGAGACCCAGTACTTC
v_gene: TRBV4-1; d_gene: .; abundance: .; j_gene: TRBJ2-5; CDR3aa: CASSQDYGGEETQYF; CDR3nt: TGCGCCAGCAGCCAAGATTACGGCGGAGAAGAGACCCAGTACTTC
v_gene: TRBV7-6; d_gene: .; abundance: .; j_gene: TRBJ1-5; CDR3aa: CASSLQGRGNQPQHF; CDR3nt: TGTGCCAGCAGCTTACAGGGGCGAGGCAATCAGCCCCAGCATTTT
v_gene: TRBV19; d_gene: TRBD1; abundance: .; j_gene: TRBJ1-5; CDR3aa: CAGGDRDNHQPQHF; CDR3nt: TGTGCGGGGGGGGACAGGGACAATCATCAGCCCCAGCATTTT
v_gene: TRBV19; d_gene: TRBD2; abundance: .; j_gene: TRBJ2-3; CDR3aa: CASSISGTSGPLDTQYF; CDR3nt: TGTGCCAGTAGTATCTCCGGGACTAGCGGTCCTCTGGATACGCAGTATTTT
v_gene: TRBV6-5; d_gene: .; abundance: .; j_gene: TRBJ1-1; CDR3aa: CASSLSTTGNTEAFF; CDR3nt: TGTGCCAGCAGCCTCTCCACTACAGGGAACACTGAAGCTTTCTTT
v_gene: TRBV14; d_gene: .; abundance: .; j_gene: TRBJ1-5; CDR3aa: CASSQYSNQPQHF; CDR3nt: TGTGCCAGCAGCCAGTATAGCAATCAGCCCCAGCATTTT
v_gene: TRBV5-6; d_gene: .; abundance: .; j_gene: TRBJ2-7; CDR3aa: CASSLVMGGEQYF; CDR3nt: TGTGCCAGCAGCTTGGTCATGGGGGGCGAGCAGTACTTC
v_gene: TRBV7-9; d_gene: TRBD1; abundance: .; j_gene: TRBJ1-2; CDR3aa: CASSSGGTDYYGYTF; CDR3nt: TGTGCCAGCAGCTCGGGCGGGACAGACTACTATGGCTACACCTTC
v_gene: TRBV9; d_gene: .; abundance: once; j_gene: TRBJ1-2; CDR3aa: CASSVDPGTYGYTF; CDR3nt: TGTGCCAGCAGCGTAGATCCAGGAACCTATGGCTACACCTTC
v_gene: TRBV28; d_gene: .; abundance: .; j_gene: TRBJ2-5; CDR3aa: CASSLSRGGGYETQYF; CDR3nt: TGTGCCAGCAGTTTATCCAGAGGCGGGGGCTATGAGACCCAGTACTTC
v_gene: TRBV28; d_gene: TRBD1; abundance: .; j_gene: TRBJ1-6; CDR3aa: CASILTGGTSPLHF; CDR3nt: TGTGCCAGCATTCTGACAGGGGGCACTTCACCCCTCCACTTT
v_gene: TRBV28; d_gene: .; abundance: .; j_gene: TRBJ1-1; CDR3aa: CASSSPLSSSENTEAFF; CDR3nt: TGTGCCAGCAGTTCCCCCCTGTCGAGTTCCGAGAACACTGAAGCTTTCTTT
v_gene: TRBV6-5; d_gene: .; abundance: .; j_gene: TRBJ1-1; CDR3aa: CASGAIEAFF; CDR3nt: TGTGCCAGTGGGGCTATTGAAGCTTTCTTT
v_gene: TRBV6-5; d_gene: TRBD1; abundance: .; j_gene: TRBJ2-2; CDR3aa: CASRITGGTGELFF; CDR3nt: TGTGCCAGCAGGATAACAGGGGGCACCGGGGAGCTGTTTTTT
v_gene: TRBV7-3; d_gene: TRBD1; abundance: .; j_gene: TRBJ2-2; CDR3aa: CASSFLGTGSAGELFF; CDR3nt: TGTGCCAGCAGCTTTCTCGGGACAGGGTCAGCCGGGGAGCTGTTTTTT
v_gene: TRBV19; d_gene: TRBD1; abundance: once; j_gene: TRBJ1-5; CDR3aa: CASRGTGDQPQHF; CDR3nt: TGTGCCAGTAGGGGGACAGGGGATCAGCCCCAGCATTTT
v_gene: TRBV15; d_gene: .; abundance: .; j_gene: TRBJ2-7; CDR3aa: CATSSDSSYEQYF; CDR3nt: TGTGCCACCAGCAGCGACAGTTCCTACGAGCAGTACTTC
v_gene: TRBV12-3/TRBV12-4; d_gene: TRBD1; abundance: few; j_gene: TRBJ1-2; CDR3aa: CASRRWTGDGYTF; CDR3nt: TGTGCCAGCAGACGCTGGACAGGGGATGGCTACACCTTC
v_gene: TRBV9; d_gene: TRBD1; abundance: .; j_gene: TRBJ1-2; CDR3aa: CASSVEDRDDYGYTF; CDR3nt: TGTGCCAGCAGCGTAGAGGACAGGGACGACTATGGCTACACCTTC
v_gene: TRBV7-2; d_gene: .; abundance: .; j_gene: TRBJ2-7; CDR3aa: CASSPGTSAYEQYF; CDR3nt: TGTGCCAGCAGCCCCGGGACTTCCGCTTACGAGCAGTACTTC
v_gene: TRBV6-5; d_gene: .; abundance: once; j_gene: TRBJ2-7; CDR3aa: CASRPGQDSYEQYF; CDR3nt: TGTGCCAGCAGACCGGGACAAGACTCCTACGAGCAGTACTTC
v_gene: TRBV5-4; d_gene: .; abundance: .; j_gene: TRBJ2-5; CDR3aa: CASSLISQETQYF; CDR3nt: TGTGCCAGCAGCTTGATTAGCCAAGAGACCCAGTACTTC
v_gene: TRBV5-6; d_gene: TRBD1; abundance: .; j_gene: TRBJ2-3; CDR3aa: CASSLPGQGSTDTQYF; CDR3nt: TGTGCCAGCAGCCTACCCGGACAGGGTAGCACAGATACGCAGTATTTT
v_gene: TRBV21-1; d_gene: .; abundance: .; j_gene: TRBJ1-1; CDR3aa: CASYGTGGTEAFF; CDR3nt: TGTGCCAGCTATGGGACAGGGGGCACTGAAGCTTTCTTT
v_gene: TRBV6-5; d_gene: TRBD2; abundance: once; j_gene: TRBJ2-7; CDR3aa: CASTPTSDISYEQYF; CDR3nt: TGTGCCAGCACCCCGACTAGCGATATCTCCTACGAGCAGTACTTC
v_gene: TRBV6-6; d_gene: TRBD1; abundance: once; j_gene: TRBJ2-5; CDR3aa: CASSPGTGGEVLSETQYF; CDR3nt: TGTGCCAGCAGTCCCGGGACAGGGGGCGAGGTATTGTCAGAGACCCAGTACTTC
v_gene: TRBV28; d_gene: TRBD2; abundance: .; j_gene: TRBJ2-5; CDR3aa: CASSSSVGLAGVETQYF; CDR3nt: TGTGCCAGCAGTTCCTCGGTTGGACTAGCGGGAGTAGAGACCCAGTACTTC
v_gene: TRBV13; d_gene: .; abundance: .; j_gene: TRBJ1-2; CDR3aa: CASSLGRGNGYTF; CDR3nt: TGTGCCAGCAGCTTAGGCCGGGGGAATGGCTACACCTTC
v_gene: TRBV6-6; d_gene: TRBD1; abundance: .; j_gene: TRBJ1-2; CDR3aa: CASIDRGRDYGYTF; CDR3nt: TGTGCCAGCATAGACAGGGGGCGTGACTATGGCTACACCTTC
v_gene: TRBV7-2; d_gene: .; abundance: .; j_gene: TRBJ2-7; CDR3aa: CASSKGWDGGIHEQYF; CDR3nt: TGTGCCAGCAGTAAAGGTTGGGACGGAGGGATCCACGAGCAGTACTTC
v_gene: TRBV2; d_gene: .; abundance: few; j_gene: TRBJ1-1; CDR3aa: CASSDTGSNTEAFF; CDR3nt: TGTGCCAGCAGTGATACAGGATCGAACACTGAAGCTTTCTTT
v_gene: TRBV28; d_gene: .; abundance: .; j_gene: TRBJ1-3; CDR3aa: CASSFYNYSGNTIYF; CDR3nt: TGTGCCAGCAGTTTTTACAACTACTCTGGAAACACCATATATTTT
v_gene: TRBV9; d_gene: TRBD1; abundance: .; j_gene: TRBJ1-6; CDR3aa: CASSYGQGGGSPLHF; CDR3nt: TGTGCCAGCAGCTACGGACAGGGTGGTGGCTCACCCCTCCACTTT
v_gene: TRBV30; d_gene: TRBD2; abundance: .; j_gene: TRBJ2-1; CDR3aa: CAWSGARLAGGHEQFF; CDR3nt: TGTGCCTGGAGCGGGGCTAGGCTAGCGGGGGGACATGAGCAGTTCTTC
v_gene: TRBV5-1; d_gene: TRBD2; abundance: .; j_gene: TRBJ2-7; CDR3aa: CASSLSGSGGGYEQYF; CDR3nt: TGCGCCAGCAGCTTGAGTGGTAGCGGGGGGGGATACGAGCAGTACTTC
v_gene: TRBV10-3; d_gene: .; abundance: .; j_gene: TRBJ1-6; CDR3aa: CAIRGGYNSPLHF; CDR3nt: TGTGCCATCAGGGGGGGGTATAATTCACCCCTCCACTTT
v_gene: TRBV7-3; d_gene: .; abundance: few; j_gene: TRBJ2-1; CDR3aa: CASSLSSWNEQFF; CDR3nt: TGTGCCAGCAGCTTATCTAGTTGGAATGAGCAGTTCTTC
v_gene: TRBV27; d_gene: .; abundance: .; j_gene: TRBJ2-3; CDR3aa: CASSPSLGDTQYF; CDR3nt: TGTGCCAGCAGCCCCTCACTAGGGGATACGCAGTATTTT
v_gene: TRBV7-9; d_gene: .; abundance: .; j_gene: TRBJ2-2; CDR3aa: CASSVADTGELFF; CDR3nt: TGTGCCAGCAGTGTTGCGGACACCGGGGAGCTGTTTTTT
v_gene: TRBV2; d_gene: .; abundance: .; j_gene: TRBJ1-5; CDR3aa: CASSATGNQPQHF; CDR3nt: TGTGCCAGCAGCGCCACAGGGAATCAGCCCCAGCATTTT
v_gene: TRBV30; d_gene: TRBD1; abundance: .; j_gene: TRBJ1-2; CDR3aa: CAWSPQIGGLGGYTF; CDR3nt: TGTGCCTGGAGTCCCCAGATAGGGGGCTTGGGTGGCTACACCTTC
v_gene: TRBV29-1; d_gene: .; abundance: .; j_gene: TRBJ2-2; CDR3aa: CSVEVTRGAAGELFF; CDR3nt: TGCAGCGTTGAGGTAACCAGGGGCGCGGCCGGGGAGCTGTTTTTT
v_gene: TRBV15; d_gene: .; abundance: .; j_gene: TRBJ2-3; CDR3aa: CATSRGETDTQYF; CDR3nt: TGTGCCACCAGCAGAGGTGAGACAGATACGCAGTATTTT
v_gene: TRBV25-1; d_gene: TRBD1; abundance: .; j_gene: TRBJ1-3; CDR3aa: CASGGQGYTIYF; CDR3nt: TGTGCCAGCGGGGGACAGGGCTACACCATATATTTT
v_gene: TRBV7-9; d_gene: .; abundance: .; j_gene: TRBJ2-7; CDR3aa: CASSPGGAFDEQYF; CDR3nt: TGTGCCAGCAGCCCTGGTGGGGCATTCGACGAGCAGTACTTC
v_gene: TRBV15; d_gene: TRBD1; abundance: .; j_gene: TRBJ1-4; CDR3aa: CATSSPGQGEKKLFF; CDR3nt: TGTGCCACCAGCAGTCCGGGACAGGGGGAGAAAAAACTGTTTTTT
v_gene: TRBV2; d_gene: TRBD1; abundance: .; j_gene: TRBJ1-1; CDR3aa: CASSPTGGHHAFF; CDR3nt: TGTGCCAGCAGCCCAACAGGGGGACACCACGCTTTCTTT
v_gene: TRBV3-1/TRBV3-2; d_gene: .; abundance: .; j_gene: TRBJ2-7; CDR3aa: CASSQGGFGAYEQYF; CDR3nt: TGTGCCAGCAGCCAAGGAGGGTTCGGAGCCTACGAGCAGTACTTC
v_gene: TRBV19; d_gene: .; abundance: .; j_gene: TRBJ1-5; CDR3aa: CASSIDGLGGQPQHF; CDR3nt: TGTGCCAGTAGTATAGACGGACTGGGGGGGCAGCCCCAGCATTTT
v_gene: TRBV3-1/TRBV3-2; d_gene: TRBD2; abundance: .; j_gene: TRBJ2-1; CDR3aa: CASSHSWGLAGRSSYNEQFF; CDR3nt: TGTGCCAGCAGCCATTCCTGGGGACTAGCGGGGCGGAGCTCCTACAATGAGCAGTTCTTC
v_gene: TRBV6-1; d_gene: .; abundance: .; j_gene: TRBJ1-2; CDR3aa: CASSEWNRSIYGYTF; CDR3nt: TGTGCCAGCAGTGAATGGAACAGAAGTATCTATGGCTACACCTTC
v_gene: TRBV9; d_gene: TRBD2; abundance: .; j_gene: TRBJ2-3; CDR3aa: CASSVVGRGGKPRNTDTQYF; CDR3nt: TGTGCCAGCAGCGTAGTTGGGAGGGGAGGAAAGCCCCGAAACACAGATACGCAGTATTTT
v_gene: TRBV11-2; d_gene: .; abundance: .; j_gene: TRBJ2-2; CDR3aa: CASSFPDGANTGELFF; CDR3nt: TGTGCCAGCAGCTTTCCCGACGGGGCGAACACCGGGGAGCTGTTTTTT
v_gene: TRBV28; d_gene: .; abundance: .; j_gene: TRBJ2-5; CDR3aa: CASSSYRTAETQYF; CDR3nt: TGTGCCAGCAGCTCTTACCGGACAGCGGAGACCCAGTACTTC
v_gene: TRBV6-5; d_gene: .; abundance: .; j_gene: TRBJ2-3; CDR3aa: CASSSGTAQYF; CDR3nt: TGTGCCAGCAGTTCCGGGACTGCTCAGTATTTT
v_gene: TRBV5-5; d_gene: TRBD2; abundance: .; j_gene: TRBJ2-7; CDR3aa: CASSKIAGPSLGLGTYEQYF; CDR3nt: TGTGCCAGCAGCAAAATTGCGGGACCCTCGTTAGGACTAGGTACGTACGAGCAGTACTTC
v_gene: TRBV9; d_gene: .; abundance: once; j_gene: TRBJ1-5; CDR3aa: CASSEDSYQPQHF; CDR3nt: TGTGCCAGCAGTGAGGACAGCTATCAGCCCCAGCATTTT
v_gene: TRBV27; d_gene: TRBD2; abundance: .; j_gene: TRBJ2-2; CDR3aa: CASSLHGLAGGFTGELFF; CDR3nt: TGTGCCAGCAGTCTCCATGGACTAGCGGGGGGCTTCACCGGGGAGCTGTTTTTT
v_gene: TRBV7-2; d_gene: TRBD1; abundance: .; j_gene: TRBJ2-7; CDR3aa: CASSLSGQGGSYEQYF; CDR3nt: TGTGCCAGCAGCTTAAGCGGACAGGGTGGCTCCTACGAGCAGTACTTC